Listed below are T cell receptor beta chains from one sample, sequenced in a study of T-cell memory formation after mild COVID-19. From the 5' RACE reads, TCRdb called clonotypes with MiXCR, one entry per CDR3 protein. The sample carries fewer than 350,000 distinct CDR3 sequences, approximately 19% recorded once. Sequencing was carried out using PBMCs or a T cell subset sorted from them (not recorded which). These receptors were obtained from a man aged 18 to 30 who had mild COVID-19 (a few samples of this study predate the infection). Cell type and time point are not known. Both conserved end residues are trimmed from each CDR3. Fields, in order: V gene, CDR3 protein.

>TRBV20-1
SARGPRDRAYGYT
>TRBV7-2
ASSSGWYQETQY
>TRBV10-3
AISDQDYEQF
>TRBV27
ASSIREQETQY
>TRBV6-5
ASSSARQGSTGELF
>TRBV18
ASSPRPSQYNEQF
>TRBV4-3
ASSQMGTQY
>TRBV6-5
ASSYSGASGYEQY
>TRBV2
ASSRGGGGEQF
>TRBV9
ASSVSNKETQY
>TRBV4-3
ASSQVLGSQETQY
>TRBV4-1
ASSQEALFNEQF
>TRBV7-2
ASSSATGAGYEQY
>TRBV3-1
ASIGRETQY
>TRBV6-4
AGEDRGRKSTGELF
>TRBV6-6
ASSYHSNREDTEAF
>TRBV4-1
ASSQGHSSGNTIY
>TRBV6-5
ASSYSRTRGYNEQF
>TRBV4-2
ASSPGDGPYNEQF
>TRBV4-2
ASRFGTLNNEQF
>TRBV30
AWSPGDYGYT
>TRBV5-4
ASSRDRGRGTGELF
>TRBV21-1
ASSKVGPSRSTNYGYT
>TRBV6-5
ASSYSGGGLPDTQY
>TRBV4-1
ASSPTRNEQF
>TRBV7-2
ASSFYQGALSQPQH
>TRBV7-9
ASSDTELTDTQY
>TRBV9
ASSVGAGSGDTQY
>TRBV5-1
ASSLVSAGELF
>TRBV7-9
ASSHSGVDIQY
>TRBV5-1
ASSLVGQGLSGNTIY
>TRBV11-2
ASSRGLGGGEQY
>TRBV4-2
ASSQEMGAGGREAF
>TRBV4-1
ASSQPRTTGELF
>TRBV6-2/TRBV6-3
ASSYTSGGPNEQF
>TRBV6-5
ASSKRGGLNTEAF
>TRBV7-9
ASSSFKGRSNTGELF
>TRBV3-1
ASSQGFAGTQY
>TRBV11-2
ASSLSAGGPYNEQF
>TRBV4-3
ASSHLLEAYEQY
>TRBV4-2
ASSPSGGRGEKLF